This TCR beta chain was retrieved from a study of cytomegalovirus exposure and HLA in healthy donors. Study-level results: Most observed TCR sequences were rare, whereas some public TCRs were detected in many donors.

As concerns this clone: Its antigen is unidentified.

The donors were members of the validation cohort comprising approximately 120 subjects, separate from the roughly 600-subject first cohort. The method was immunoSEQ multiplex PCR; TCRdb's version includes in-frame clones alone and lacks a portion of them. The table records tens of thousands of clones, approximately 96% of them present only once. Germline lookup yields CDR1 LNHDA and CDR2 SQIVND (reference sequence). The CDR3 totals 14 residues. Deletions cut 4 bases from V and 8 bases from J, with 15 bases between. The rearrangement joins TRBV19 to TRBJ2-1, with D unclear. Sequenced input: PBMCs. This clonotype originated in a woman aged 18-29 years in good health and CMV-seropositive. DNA of the CDR3: TGTGCCAGTAGTACCTCGTCAAGTCACTATGAGCAGTTCTTC. Translating it yields CASSTSSSHYEQFF.